Shown below are 4 T cell receptor beta chains from a single sample sequenced in a study of blood T cell repertoires in COVID-19 (dated by TCRdb to 2018 to 2020). The method was the immunoSEQ multiplex PCR assay. Drawn from immuneACCESS, this table holds only the in-frame rearrangements with V and J called that TCRdb kept. Clones are partly lost; checked studies trace under half to an unresolved V gene and leave the rest unexplained. The sample table contains 150,000 or so clones; only one count was recorded for about nine tenths of them. The ten largest clonotypes hold approximately 2.4% of the sample. What was sequenced was peripheral blood. These receptors were obtained from a human donor in a cohort sampled during active COVID-19.

The chain is built from TRBV9 and TRBJ1-4; 9 nucleotides align to TRBD1. Germline CDR1 is SGDLS and CDR2 is YYNGEE. With 4 bases clipped from V and 10 bases from J, the junction kept 17 bases outside the gene matches. The CDR3 length is 17 residues. CDR3 loop: CASSPFNPGQGRRKLFF. CDR3 DNA sequence: TGTGCCAGCAGCCCCTTTAACCCGGGACAGGGTCGTCGAAAACTGTTTTTT. Together with reference TRBV9 and TRBJ1-4, the CDR3 gives the full variable domain: DSGVTQTPKHLITATGQRVTLRCSPRSGDLSVYWYQQSLDQGLQFLIQYYNGEERAKGNILERFSAQQFPDLHSELNLSSLELGDSALYFCASSPFNPGQGRRKLFFGSGTQLSVL.

This chain links TRBV18 with TRBJ1-1, with 9 bases lining up with TRBD1. The CDR3 totals 15 residues. Germline CDR1 is KGHSH and CDR2 is LQKENI. V lost 0 bases and J lost 5; bases outside the gene matches: 4. Written as DNA, the CDR3 is TGTGCCAGCTCACCACCGACAGGGGGGAGGACTGAAGCTTTCTTT. Encoded protein: CASSPPTGGRTEAFF.

The J gene is TRBJ1-5, the V gene TRBV28; 8 bases fit TRBD1. V was clipped by 2 bases and J by 9 bases; unmatched bases: 9. The CDR3 runs to 15 residues. Germline CDR1 MDHEN, CDR2 SYDVKM. The CDR3 nucleotides are TGTGCCAGCAGTTTAAGGGGACAGGCCCTAGGGCCCCAGCATTTT. Translated: CASSLRGQALGPQHF.

The chain combines TRBV19 with TRBJ2-2; 9 nucleotides match TRBD1. The germline CDR1 and CDR2 sequences are LNHDA and SQIVND (reference sequence). The CDR3 has 16 amino acids. Trimming cost V 6 bases and J 2 bases; bases outside gene matches: 7. CDR3 sequence (DNA): TGTGCCAGTAGCATAACAGGGGGCGCAAACACCGGGGAGCTGTTTTTT. It encodes CASSITGGANTGELFF.